These T cell receptor beta chains were read from a single sample in a study of patients and donors after allogeneic stem cell transplantation. Using its own MiXCR run on the RT-PCR reads, TCRdb lists one record per CDR3 protein. There are hundreds of thousands of distinct CDR3 sequences in the sample; about a sixth occur only once, and around 6.8% lies in the top ten. Sequencing was done on a sample of blood, either unsorted or a sorted T cell fraction (not recorded which). These TCRs come from a human donor who was either an allogeneic HSCT recipient or a stem cell or donor lymphocyte infusion donor (not recorded which). It is not recorded whose cells these are; they may come from a transplant donor. The CDR3 runs from the conserved cysteine through the conserved F or W. The order of the fields is CDR3 DNA, CDR3 protein, clone size, J gene, D gene, V gene. D genes are given only for firm matches. Clone size is stated in some rows and not others, as once, few, many or a class when expanded.

cdr3_nt: TGCGCCAGCAGCTTGGCCAAGAAGGCGGGGGGGTTCACAGATACGCAGTATTTT
cdr3_aa: CASSLAKKAGGFTDTQYF
clone_size: -
j_call: TRBJ2-3
d_call: TRBD2
v_call: TRBV5-1

cdr3_nt: TGCAGCGTTGAAGATAGGACAGGGTGGAATGGCTACACCTTC
cdr3_aa: CSVEDRTGWNGYTF
clone_size: -
j_call: TRBJ1-2
d_call: TRBD1
v_call: TRBV29-1

cdr3_nt: TGTGCCAGCAGCCAGGCAATTCCGACAGGGGCAGGGGCTTTCTTT
cdr3_aa: CASSQAIPTGAGAFF
clone_size: -
j_call: TRBJ1-1
d_call: TRBD1
v_call: TRBV6-1

cdr3_nt: TGCGCCAGCAGCTTGAGAGCGGTGAGTTCTGAAGCTTTCTTT
cdr3_aa: CASSLRAVSSEAFF
clone_size: once
j_call: TRBJ1-1
d_call: -
v_call: TRBV5-1

cdr3_nt: TGTGCCAGCAGCAAAGCGCGGCAGTCAATTACCTACGAGCAGTACTTC
cdr3_aa: CASSKARQSITYEQYF
clone_size: -
j_call: TRBJ2-7
d_call: -
v_call: TRBV21-1

cdr3_nt: TGCGCCAGCAGCTTGTTCTCGGGACAGGCTTACAATGAGCAGTTCTTC
cdr3_aa: CASSLFSGQAYNEQFF
clone_size: many
j_call: TRBJ2-1
d_call: TRBD1
v_call: TRBV5-1

cdr3_nt: TGTGCCAGCAGTTTAGGGACAGGGACTCTTTACGGTGAAGCTTTCTTT
cdr3_aa: CASSLGTGTLYGEAFF
clone_size: -
j_call: TRBJ1-1
d_call: TRBD1
v_call: TRBV28

cdr3_nt: TGTGCTAGCAGCTTAGATGCTAGCGGGGCAGATACGCAGTATTTT
cdr3_aa: CASSLDASGADTQYF
clone_size: -
j_call: TRBJ2-3
d_call: TRBD2
v_call: TRBV7-7

cdr3_nt: TGTGCCAGCAGTGAATTCGTTCGGACAGGGGTGTACAATGAGCAGTTATTC
cdr3_aa: CASSEFVRTGVYNEQLF
clone_size: -
j_call: TRBJ2-1
d_call: TRBD1
v_call: TRBV6-1

cdr3_nt: TGTGCCAGCAGCCGCGTGACTAGCGGCCGCACAGATACGCAGTATTTT
cdr3_aa: CASSRVTSGRTDTQYF
clone_size: -
j_call: TRBJ2-3
d_call: TRBD2
v_call: TRBV3-1

cdr3_nt: TGCGCCAGCAGCCCAGGGGTCTACACTGAAGCTTTCTTT
cdr3_aa: CASSPGVYTEAFF
clone_size: many
j_call: TRBJ1-1
d_call: -
v_call: TRBV4-1

cdr3_nt: TGTGCCAGCAGTTACCATACTTGGACAGGGACCTACGAGCAGTACTTC
cdr3_aa: CASSYHTWTGTYEQYF
clone_size: few
j_call: TRBJ2-7
d_call: TRBD1
v_call: TRBV6-5

cdr3_nt: TGCAGTGCTAGAGGGGGACCTCGGGGAGATACGCAGTATTTT
cdr3_aa: CSARGGPRGDTQYF
clone_size: -
j_call: TRBJ2-3
d_call: -
v_call: TRBV20-1

cdr3_nt: TGCAGCGTTGTGCGGACTCCCACAGATACGCAGTATTTT
cdr3_aa: CSVVRTPTDTQYF
clone_size: few
j_call: TRBJ2-3
d_call: -
v_call: TRBV29-1

cdr3_nt: TGTGCCAGCAGCCAAGATAGAGTAGGGATAGGAGAGACCCAGTACTTC
cdr3_aa: CASSQDRVGIGETQYF
clone_size: -
j_call: TRBJ2-5
d_call: -
v_call: TRBV14

cdr3_nt: TGCGCCAGCAGCCAGACCGGGACAGTGGGGGAAAAACTGTTTTTT
cdr3_aa: CASSQTGTVGEKLFF
clone_size: few
j_call: TRBJ1-4
d_call: TRBD1
v_call: TRBV4-1

cdr3_nt: TGTGCCAGCAGTTTAGAGGGGGGACAGCCCCAGCATTTT
cdr3_aa: CASSLEGGQPQHF
clone_size: many
j_call: TRBJ1-5
d_call: -
v_call: TRBV12-3/TRBV12-4

cdr3_nt: TGTGCCAGCAGTTCTGGCTACACGGGAAATGAGCATGGCTACACCTTC
cdr3_aa: CASSSGYTGNEHGYTF
clone_size: -
j_call: TRBJ1-2
d_call: -
v_call: TRBV12-3/TRBV12-4

cdr3_nt: TGTGCCAGCAGCTTAGCGCGCGGCGGAGCTTTCTTT
cdr3_aa: CASSLARGGAFF
clone_size: -
j_call: TRBJ1-1
d_call: -
v_call: TRBV11-1

cdr3_nt: TGTGCCACCAGCTTGAGGGGCACCGGGGAGATGTTTTTT
cdr3_aa: CATSLRGTGEMFF
clone_size: -
j_call: TRBJ2-2
d_call: -
v_call: TRBV15

cdr3_nt: TGCGCCAGCAGCCAAGATTGTGGGTATTTT
cdr3_aa: CASSQDCGYF
clone_size: few
j_call: TRBJ2-3
d_call: -
v_call: TRBV4-1